This TCR beta chain was captured in a study of blood T cells in healthy people across ages (dated by TCRdb to the mid-2010s). A note on the overall study: In model experiments, roughly one uniquely barcoded TCR beta cDNA molecule per two T cells was captured by template switching. The study measured age-related changes in TCR beta repertoire diversity using deep sequencing normalized with unique cDNA molecular identifiers. The donors were split into four age groups: young (average approximately 16 years), middle-aged (39), aged (more than 60) and long-lived (approximately 80). To avoid experimental bias, donors of different ages were distributed randomly across sequencing lanes. Using the same blood draw, the study looked at two additional independent replicas of 1 million unique cDNA reads for two donors, one aged 18 to 30 and the other aged 80 or older. On the study overall, not on this receptor specifically: Because the CMV infection status of the donors was unknown, age-related changes in expanded clonotypes may potentially have been confounded. Estimates of total diversity based on one million sequenced T cells were considered lower bounds and underestimates. Compared with the aged group, the long-lived group had more naive CD4+ T cells, fewer expanded clones and increased TCR diversity, suggesting age selection. There was a strong correlation between observed TCR beta diversity and the percentage of naive T cells measured by flow cytometry. As age increased, observed TCR beta diversity per million T cells dropped in a roughly linear way, and a significant reduction was already evident by age 40. Bulk unsorted PBMC profiling prevented conclusive comparison of naive and antigen-experienced compartments.

Donors were 30 to 45 systemically healthy Caucasian individuals from Russia aged roughly 6 to 90 years. Roughly 10 milliliters of peripheral blood were drawn from each donor into EDTA-treated Vacutainer tubes. Ficoll-Paque density-gradient centrifugation was used to isolate PBMCs, with at least 6.5 million obtained per sample. Trizol reagent was used to extract total RNA from the PBMCs, yielding at least 5.5 micrograms per sample. The percentages of naive CD45RAhigh/CD27high T cells were determined by flow cytometry on a PBMC aliquot from every donor. Library preparation used 5' RACE. The sequencer was an Illumina HiSeq 2500. A second PCR of roughly 7 to 11 cycles was performed with a sample-barcoded 5' primer and a J-beta primer mix. Each TCR beta cDNA molecule received a unique molecular identifier from a template-switch 5' adaptor carrying 12 random nucleotides. At least 2.5 million CDR3-containing paired-end reads were obtained from each sample. First-strand cDNA was synthesized from all RNA with the Mint cDNA synthesis kit, primed by a TRBC-specific oligonucleotide. Following uracil-DNA glycosylase treatment, a first 18-cycle PCR with universal primers M1SS and BC2_uni_R was performed on all cDNA. Per the original workflow: Each sample was normalized by randomly selecting 1 million high-quality reads, each carrying a distinct molecular identifier. Reads with shared molecular identifiers were discarded instead of being binned into consensus sequences. MiTCR, run with a Q25 quality threshold and the strictest error-elimination algorithm, handled CDR3 identification, clonotype clustering and error correction. Lower-bound total TCR beta diversity was estimated with a nonparametric unseen species model using Euler transformation. TCRdb took the public reads, trimmed them with fastp at Q25, ran MiXCR for clone calling and kept in-frame beta chains. Entries are consolidated by CDR3 protein sequence, retaining the most common genes and DNA. TCRdb's processing, not the authors' own work, is the source of the V and J calls. The sample contains 1.5 million to 2 million distinct CDR3 sequences, roughly 30% of them found a single time. About 10% of the sample is in the top ten clones.

As concerns this clonotype: It lacks a known antigen. Nothing much larger sits one base from this clone, and base qualities are not available.

Taken from cysteine to phenylalanine, the CDR3 has 15 residues. CDR3 DNA only is kept here, 45 bases in frame from base 1. CDR1 and CDR2 are read off the germline V gene as SGHRS and YFSETQ. V has 4 bases trimmed and J has 6 bases trimmed; junction bases matching no gene number 10. The TCR comes from a woman in her thirties in good health. The V and J genes are TRBV5-1 and TRBJ1-5; 7 bases in the junction line up with TRBD1. Input material: blood. The DNA sequence is given as TGCGCCAGCAGCCTAACCGGGACAGTCACTCAGCCCCAGCATTTT. Translated, it gives CASSLTGTVTQPQHF.